What follows are 18 T cell receptor beta chains derived from one specimen sequenced in a study of beta chain features in type 1 diabetes. What was sequenced were expressed TCRB transcripts, since all of the isolated RNA had been reverse transcribed. The protocol was immunoSEQ multiplex PCR, while the TCRdb copy is restricted to in-frame clones and leaves out a portion. The data show a few hundred thousand clones, about 14% seen once. The specimen was naive CD4+ T cells from blood. These receptors were taken from a man aged 30-40 years in good health.

This clone was seen more than once but under ten times. DNA for the CDR3: TGTGCCAGCAGTGACAGGGGCGATGGGGCCAACGTCCTGACTTTC. It encodes CASSDRGDGANVLTF. J is TRBJ2-6 and V is TRBV27, with 8 bases matching TRBD1. V lost 5 bases, J lost 3 bases, and 3 bases stayed unmatched. The germline gives CDR1 MNHEY, CDR2 SMNVEV (reference sequence). The length of the CDR3 is 15 residues.

The chain links TRBV4-1 to TRBJ2-5; no clear D gene. Germline CDR1 MGHRA, CDR2 YSYEKL. This CDR3 has 18 amino acids. The germline V and J ends were trimmed by 4 bases and 2 bases, with 23 bases remaining between them. DNA of the CDR3: TGCGCCAGCAGCCTAAGTCCATCTCTGACCCCGTTGCAAGAGACCCAGTACTTC. This encodes CASSLSPSLTPLQETQYF.

This clone has just a few counts. The V gene is TRBV7-9, the J gene TRBJ2-1; TRBD2 matches at 8 bases. V gave up 0 bases and J gave up 7 bases; unmatched junction bases: 2. Germline-derived CDR1 and CDR2 are SEHNR and FQNEAQ (reference sequence). The CDR3 covers 14 residues. The CDR3 DNA follows: TGTGCCAGCAGCTTAGCCGGGAGGGAAAATGAGCAGTTCTTC. Translated: CASSLAGRENEQFF.

The J gene is TRBJ1-4, the V gene TRBV18; tentative D call: TRBD1 (5 bases). The CDR3 has 13 amino acids. V was pared by 4 bases and J by 7 bases, with 10 bases between. Germline V CDR1 and CDR2: KGHSH, LQKENI. This CDR3 reads CASSQGIREKLFF. CDR3 in DNA: TGTGCCAGCTCACAGGGGATTCGTGAAAAACTGTTTTTT.

This clone was seen a handful of times. The chain employs TRBV10-3 and TRBJ2-5, with 11 bases matching TRBD1. The length of the CDR3 is 15 residues. V lost 2 bases, J lost 4 bases, and 3 bases stayed unmatched. CDR1 and CDR2 (germline): ENHRY, SYGVKD. In nucleotides, the CDR3 is TGTGCCATCAGTGAGACGGACAGGGGGCGAGAGACCCAGTACTTC. Protein sequence: CAISETDRGRETQYF.

V and J are TRBV9 and TRBJ2-1, with a tentative D call TRBD2 (5 bases). Deletions cut 3 bases from V and 6 bases from J, with 19 bases between. The germline V gene has CDR1 SGDLS and CDR2 YYNGEE. CDR3 length equals 16 residues. The DNA of the CDR3 is TGTGCCAGCAGCGCCCTCGCCTCCCCGGACTTCAATGAGCAGTTCTTC. This codes for CASSALASPDFNEQFF.

V gene TRBV7-2 combines with J gene TRBJ2-4; 12 positions agree with TRBD2. Germline CDR1 and CDR2: SGHTA and FQGNSA. There are 14 residues in the CDR3. Unmatched junction bases numbered 2, after V lost 4 bases and J lost 7 bases. CDR3 nucleotides: TGTGCCAGCAGCTCTAGCGGGAGGGCGAACATTCAGTACTTC. Translating it yields CASSSSGRANIQYF.

The chain links TRBV30 to TRBJ2-4; possible D gene TRBD1, 6 bases. CDR1 is GTSNPN and CDR2 is SVGIG in the germline V gene (reference sequence). Trimming removed 2 bases at V and 7 bases at J, with 12 bases between. This CDR3 contains 13 residues. CDR3 nucleotide sequence: TGTGCCTGGAGTACAGGGTTGGAGAACATTCAGTACTTC. It yields the protein CAWSTGLENIQYF.

This chain links TRBV2 with TRBJ2-7; 10 nucleotides line up with TRBD2. CDR1 and CDR2 from the germline V gene are SNHLY and FYNNEI. The CDR3 covers 14 residues. With V trimmed by 7 bases and J by 5 bases, 8 bases remained unmatched. The CDR3 DNA reads TGTGCCAGCATGTGGCTAGCGGGAGAGCACGAGCAGTACGTC. It is translated as CASMWLAGEHEQYV.

The chain joins TRBV7-9 to TRBJ2-2, with unresolved D. With 4 bases removed from V and 2 bases from J, the gap between germline ends came to 17 bases. The CDR3 consists of 17 residues. Germline V gene data show CDR1 as SEHNR and CDR2 as FQNEAQ (reference sequence). For the CDR3, the DNA is TGTGCCAGCAGCTCGACGACCTCCGCCCTTAACACCGGGGAGCTGTTTTTT. Its translation is CASSSTTSALNTGELFF.

This clone has a handful of counts. The V gene is TRBV29-1, the J gene TRBJ1-2; a possible D gene is TRBD1 (6 bases). Trimming left V 4 bases short and J 10 bases short, with 16 bases between. There are 12 residues in the CDR3. The germline V gene encodes CDR1 SQVTM and CDR2 ANQGSEA. The chain's CDR3 is CSVATGYASYTF. The DNA for the CDR3 is TGCAGCGTTGCTACAGGGTATGCTTCCTACACCTTC.

This clone was picked up one time. The chain joins TRBV2 to TRBJ2-2, with TRBD1 matching over 7 bases. The CDR3 consists of 14 residues. Germline V gene sequence: CDR1 SNHLY, CDR2 FYNNEI. V lost 6 bases, J lost 5 bases, and 6 bases stayed unmatched. In DNA, the CDR3 is TGTGCCAGCAGACCAACAGGGGAGACCGGGGAGCTGTTTTTT. It specifies CASRPTGETGELFF.

The chain uses TRBV12-5 and TRBJ2-7; D remains unclear. V dropped 0 bases and J dropped 2 bases, with 5 bases sitting between them. Germline loops: CDR1 LGHNT, CDR2 FRNRAP. The CDR3 extends over 13 amino acids. CDR3 loop: CASGLVGAYEQYF. CDR3 DNA: TGTGCTAGTGGTTTGGTAGGAGCCTACGAGCAGTACTTC.

The chain uses TRBV6-5 and TRBJ2-5; D is perhaps TRBD2 (5 bases). V lost 6 bases to trimming and J lost 0 bases, with 11 bases between them. Germline CDR1 MNHEY, CDR2 SVGAGI. This CDR3 is 14 amino acids long. The CDR3 nucleotides read TGTGCCAGCAGCCCCGGCGGGTACCAAGAGACCCAGTACTTC. Its translation is CASSPGGYQETQYF.

For this clone: The same CDR3 is also encoded by other DNA sequences in this sample. The rearrangement links TRBV18 to TRBJ2-5; D not resolved. The CDR3 is 11 residues long. V dropped 4 bases and J dropped 5 bases, with 5 bases sitting between them. Germline lookup yields CDR1 KGHSH and CDR2 LQKENI. CDR3 DNA: TGTGCCAGCTCACTGAGGGAGACCCAGTACTTC. This codes for CASSLRETQYF.

The rearrangement uses TRBV4-1 and TRBJ2-7, with 10 bases lining up with TRBD1. After removal of 1 base from V and 6 bases from J, the junction contained 6 bases not matched to a gene. This CDR3 has 15 amino acids. The germline gives CDR1 MGHRA, CDR2 YSYEKL. CDR3 DNA: TGCGCCAGCAGCCAAGCCCCGGGACAGGGGTTCGAGCAGTACTTC. Protein: CASSQAPGQGFEQYF.

The genes are TRBV6-6 and TRBJ1-4, with TRBD1 matching 8 bases. This CDR3 spans 14 amino acids. V lost 9 bases and J lost 7; bases outside the gene matches: 10. Germline assignment: CDR1 MNHNY and CDR2 SVGAGI (reference sequence). DNA for the CDR3: TGTGCCAGTCAGGGGGCAGGAGGAGGTGAAAAACTGTTTTTT. Its protein is CASQGAGGGEKLFF.

The rearrangement uses TRBV7-2 and TRBJ2-7, with D maybe TRBD2 (5 bases). The CDR3 length is 15 residues. V was shortened by 7 bases and J by 3 bases, with 19 bases between the two germline ends. CDR1 and CDR2 from the germline V gene are SGHTA and FQGNSA. The CDR3 DNA sequence: TGTGCCAGCATCCACAGTGGACTTCTTCGCTACGAGCAGTACGTC. Its protein product is CASIHSGLLRYEQYV.